The TCR beta chain under discussion was sequenced for a study of Graves' ophthalmopathy and Graves' hyperthyroidism. Germline lookup yields CDR1 SNHLY and CDR2 FYNNEI. V lost 5 bases, J lost 3 bases, and 22 bases lay in between. The CDR3 is 17 residues long. This clonotype has just a few counts. Its antigen is undetermined. Findings and caveats of the study: Most thyroid clonotypes expanded beyond 0.001 frequency were also found in blood.

As the template, RNA transcripts were used to amplify TCR beta CDR3 regions. Scientists carried out first-round RT-PCR using HTBI primers and then a second-round multiplex PCR. TCRdb ran MiXCR on the multiplex PCR reads and lists one entry per CDR3 protein. The top ten clones hold over 40% of a sample with 230,000 or so distinct CDR3 sequences, around 42% of them seen once. CAS ≥3, NOSPECS ≥4, moderate-to-severe activity and duration under 3 months marked donors with ophthalmopathy. Excluded were patients with other autoimmune diseases, uncontrolled infections, pregnancy or lactation. The chain joins TRBV2 to TRBJ1-1; D is uncertain. Material: peripheral blood. The source is an adult man with Graves' ophthalmopathy. The CDR3 is CASSLQWLLRGDTEAFF. The CDR3 DNA reads TGTGCCAGCAGTCTACAATGGCTCCTTCGAGGAGACACTGAAGCTTTCTTT.